The next 11 T cell receptor beta chains were all read from a single sample in a study of control samples from healthy donors and cancer patients. Repertoires were generated with immunoSEQ multiplex PCR, while TCRdb's copy carries only in-frame clones and drops some. The repertoire holds some 150,000 clones, with about 93% as singletons. Sequencing was done on a sample of blood. The receptors come from a man aged 50 to 60 in good health.

This chain joins TRBV3-1 (or the pseudogene TRBV3-2) and TRBJ2-7, with TRBD1 matching over 9 bases. This CDR3 is built from 13 residues. Germline-derived CDR1 and CDR2 are LGHDT and YNNKEL (reference sequence). With V trimmed by 7 bases and J by 2 bases, 3 bases remained unmatched. The CDR3 reads CASTGTGTYEQYF. DNA of the CDR3: TGTGCCAGCACCGGGACAGGGACCTACGAGCAGTACTTC.

This clone appeared once. This chain connects TRBV6-5 to TRBJ2-1; maybe TRBD2 (5 bases). Per the germline V gene, CDR1 is MNHEY and CDR2 is SVGAGI. Deletions cut 6 bases from V and 0 bases from J, with 12 bases between. This CDR3 is 15 amino acids long. The CDR3 spells CASRLTSGSYNEQFF. CDR3 bases: TGTGCCAGCAGACTAACTAGTGGCTCCTACAATGAGCAGTTCTTC.

This clone has a count of ten or more. J is TRBJ2-5 and V is TRBV4-1; 9 bases line up with TRBD2. There are 17 residues in the CDR3. V lost 3 bases and J lost 5; bases outside the gene matches: 13. Germline CDR1 and CDR2: MGHRA and YSYEKL. The CDR3 nucleotides are TGCGCCAGCAGCCAGAACGCGCGGGAGGGAGGTAGGGAGACCCAGTACTTC. It is translated as CASSQNAREGGRETQYF.

V usage is TRBV18 and J usage is TRBJ1-5; 8 nucleotides align to TRBD1. Losses at the gene ends were 6 bases for V and 5 bases for J; bases not matched to a gene: 12. This CDR3 has 16 amino acids. Germline V gene sequence: CDR1 KGHSH, CDR2 LQKENI. In DNA, the CDR3 is TGTGCCAGCTCTCTCTTACGGACAGGGATCGATCAGCCCCAGCATTTT. It is translated as CASSLLRTGIDQPQHF.

This clone came up once. The V and J genes are TRBV6-1 and TRBJ1-1; D is ambiguous. From germline, CDR1 is MNHNS and CDR2 SASEGT. The CDR3 is made up of 13 amino acids. The ends were cut back, 1 base at V and 11 bases at J, with 14 bases in the middle. The CDR3 is CASSEGGGLGAFF. CDR3 coding DNA: TGTGCCAGCAGTGAAGGGGGAGGGCTTGGGGCTTTCTTT.

The J gene is TRBJ2-3, the V gene TRBV6-5, with D perhaps TRBD1 (7 bases). This CDR3 comprises 15 residues. The ends were cut back, 8 bases at V and 2 bases at J, with 17 bases in the middle. Germline V CDR1 and CDR2: MNHEY, SVGAGI. The CDR3 DNA sequence: TGTGCCAGCGCTCTCCAGGGGGGACCCACAGATACGCAGTATTTT. Translated, it gives CASALQGGPTDTQYF.

The chain joins TRBV25-1 to TRBJ2-2; D is perhaps TRBD1 (6 bases). V gave up 7 bases and J gave up 5 bases, with 11 bases separating them. The V gene's germline CDR1 is MGHDK and CDR2 SYGVNS. The CDR3 runs to 13 residues. CDR3 nucleotides: TGTGCCAGCACAAACAGGGAAACCGGGGAGCTGTTTTTT. Translation: CASTNRETGELFF.

The V and J genes are TRBV6-5 and TRBJ1-1, with unresolved D. The length of the CDR3 is 13 residues. CDR1 and CDR2 (germline): MNHEY, SVGAGI. Trimming removed 0 bases at V and 7 bases at J, with 9 bases between. CDR3: CASSYSKRVEAFF. The CDR3 DNA reads as TGTGCCAGCAGTTACTCGAAGCGAGTTGAAGCTTTCTTT.

The gene calls are TRBV27 and TRBJ2-3; D tentatively reads TRBD1 or TRBD2 (5 bases each). Germline CDR1 MNHEY, CDR2 SMNVEV (reference sequence). The V end lost 2 bases, the J end lost 8 bases, and 11 bases lay between the germline ends. The CDR3 is 13 residues long. DNA for the CDR3: TGTGCCAGCAGTTTAGGGACCTCTCGTACGCAGTATTTT. Protein sequence: CASSLGTSRTQYF.

The rearrangement uses TRBV6-2 or TRBV6-3 and TRBJ2-7; the match to TRBD2 covers 9 bases. This CDR3 spans 17 amino acids. Germline CDR1 is MNHEY and CDR2 is SVGEGT. The V and J ends lost 5 bases and 5 bases, in that order; junction bases with no gene match: 16. Here the CDR3 reads CASSRTIIAGVPHEQYF. The CDR3 DNA reads TGTGCCAGCAGTCGTACCATCATAGCGGGAGTTCCCCACGAGCAGTACTTC.

V is TRBV9 and J is TRBJ2-5; maybe TRBD2 (5 bases). Trimming took 0 bases from V and 8 from J, leaving 17 bases between them. The CDR3 contains 15 residues. The germline gives CDR1 SGDLS, CDR2 YYNGEE. The CDR3 spells CASSVEPSGPGTQYF. For the CDR3, the DNA is TGTGCCAGCAGCGTAGAGCCGAGCGGCCCAGGAACCCAGTACTTC.